Below, 18 T cell receptor beta chains from the same sample are listed, as sequenced in a study of post-analysis software for immune sequencing data. The study, taken as a whole, reports: TRBV5-6, TRBV5-1 and TRBV20-1 belonged to a set of roughly 5 TRBV segments that were more frequent in patients than controls.

These receptors have no known antigen. Incorporated into the TCR beta cDNA libraries were unique molecular identifiers, which served to reduce PCR and sequencing biases. TCRdb re-analysed the PCR reads in MiXCR, keeping a single row per CDR3 protein. The sample gives fewer than 700,000 distinct CDR3 sequences, 44% of which show up once; around 1.7% is in the top ten. The sample comprised blood. These receptors were taken from a girl under 18 with multiple sclerosis.

The V call is TRBV10-3, the J call TRBJ1-2; 8 nucleotides align to TRBD1. V shed 7 bases and J 4 bases; nucleotides not matched to a gene: 11. The CDR3 has 15 residues. The germline V gene has CDR1 ENHRY and CDR2 SYGVKD. CDR3: CAITPDRGKPYGYTF. CDR3 DNA: TGTGCCATCACTCCTGACAGGGGTAAACCCTATGGCTACACCTTC.

This chain links TRBV5-1 with TRBJ2-7, with TRBD1 identical over 10 bases. V trimming: 0 bases; J trimming: 7 bases; junction bases outside the gene matches: 4. Per germline, CDR1 SGHRS and CDR2 YFSETQ. The CDR3 contains 14 residues. DNA for the CDR3: TGCGCCAGCAGCTTGGGACAGGGGGCGTGGGAGCAGTACTTC. Residues: CASSLGQGAWEQYF.

The chain has TRBV10-1 and TRBJ2-5; the match to TRBD2 covers 10 bases. CDR3 size: 16 residues. Looked up from germline, CDR1 is WNHNN and CDR2 is SYGVQD (reference sequence). Unmatched junction bases numbered 8, after V lost 2 bases and J lost 5 bases. CDR3: CASSERRTSGTETQYF. The CDR3 nucleotides are TGCGCCAGCAGTGAGCGAAGAACTAGCGGGACTGAGACCCAGTACTTC.

CDR3 residues: CASSLDYGGGPYNEQFF. For the CDR3, the DNA is TGTGCCAGCAGCTTAGATTACGGCGGGGGGCCTTACAATGAGCAGTTCTTC. The chain has TRBV11-2 and TRBJ2-1; 8 bases map to TRBD2. The germline gives CDR1 SGHAT, CDR2 FQNNGV. This CDR3 has 17 residues. J lost 4 bases, V lost 0 bases, and 8 bases had no gene match. The complete variable domain, with remaining parts taken from reference TRBV11-2 and TRBJ2-1, reads EAGVAQSPRYKIIEKRQSVAFWCNPISGHATLYWYQQILGQGPKLLIQFQNNGVVDDSQLPKDRFSAERLKGVDSTLKIQPAKLEDSAVYLCASSLDYGGGPYNEQFFGPGTRLTVL.

This sequence joins TRBV12-3 or TRBV12-4 and TRBJ2-1, with 7 nucleotides matching TRBD1. Trimming at V came to 5 bases and at J to 0 bases, leaving 4 bases not matched to a gene. The CDR3 spans 15 residues. The CDR3 sequence is CASSPRDSSYNEQFF. The CDR3 DNA follows: TGTGCCAGCAGTCCCCGGGACAGCTCCTACAATGAGCAGTTCTTC.

The chain recombines TRBV7-9 with TRBJ1-1, with 9 nucleotides matching TRBD1. Germline CDR1 and CDR2: SEHNR and FQNEAQ (reference sequence). V was clipped by 2 bases and J by 3 bases; unmatched bases: 13. This CDR3 has 18 amino acids. The CDR3 spells CASSLPRGSGQGHTEAFF. CDR3 DNA: TGTGCCAGCAGCTTACCTCGGGGTTCGGGACAGGGACACACTGAAGCTTTCTTT. Looking up the rest from reference TRBV7-9 and TRBJ1-1 gives the full variable domain: DTGVSQNPRHKITKRGQNVTFRCDPISEHNRLYWYRQTLGQGPEFLTYFQNEAQLEKSRLLSDRFSAERPKGSFSTLEIQRTEQGDSAMYLCASSLPRGSGQGHTEAFFGQGTRLTVV.

CDR3 DNA: TGTGCCAGCAGCCCACAGGCGGGACGCCTTTGGGCTTTCTTT. Residues: CASSPQAGRLWAFF. The chain links TRBV12-3 or TRBV12-4 to TRBJ1-1; D is perhaps TRBD1 (5 bases). Trimming took 6 bases from V and 11 from J, leaving 22 bases between them. This CDR3 comprises 14 residues.

This clonotype was counted at least ten times. CDR3 loop: CASSFTGAYEQYF. CDR3 DNA: TGTGCCAGCAGTTTCACAGGGGCCTACGAGCAGTACTTC. V usage is TRBV6-2 or TRBV6-3 and J usage is TRBJ2-7; 7 bases agree with TRBD1. V was pared by 4 bases and J by 2 bases, with 2 bases of the junction left unmatched. The CDR3 loop spans 13 amino acids. Germline CDR1 MNHEY, CDR2 SVGEGT.

The chain recombines TRBV6-5 with TRBJ2-3, with D tentatively TRBD1 (6 bases). Trimming removed 6 bases at V and 4 bases at J, with 14 bases between. Per the germline V gene, CDR1 is MNHEY and CDR2 is SVGAGI. The CDR3 is 14 residues long. CDR3 coding DNA: TGTGCCAGCAGCCGGGACACGGGATCAGATACGCAGTATTTT. It specifies CASSRDTGSDTQYF.

The chain links TRBV4-1 to TRBJ2-3, with 8 bases aligning to TRBD1. CDR1 MGHRA and CDR2 YSYEKL come from the germline V gene. V lost 4 bases to trimming and J lost 3 bases; unmatched junction nucleotides: 9. CDR3 length: 16 amino acids. The CDR3 coding sequence is TGCGCCAGCAGCCCTAGGGCAGGGGGCATGACAGATACGCAGTATTTT. Its protein is CASSPRAGGMTDTQYF.

This clonotype has just a few counts. The chain uses TRBV6-2 or TRBV6-3 and TRBJ2-6, with D possibly being TRBD2 (6 bases). The CDR3 loop spans 14 amino acids. V was pared by 8 bases and J by 0 bases, with 8 bases between. Germline lookup yields CDR1 MNHEY and CDR2 SVGEGT. CDR3 sequence: CASQRVSGANVLTF. CDR3 DNA sequence: TGTGCCAGCCAGCGGGTCTCTGGGGCCAACGTCCTGACTTTC.

This clonotype was observed once. V usage is TRBV5-1 and J usage is TRBJ2-5; 12 nucleotides agree with TRBD2. This CDR3 contains 17 residues. Germline V gene data show CDR1 as SGHRS and CDR2 as YFSETQ. V shed 1 base and J 2 bases; nucleotides not matched to a gene: 6. Here the CDR3 reads CASSLKRTSGEQETQYF. CDR3 sequence (DNA): TGCGCCAGCAGCTTGAAAAGGACTAGCGGGGAGCAAGAGACCCAGTACTTC.

J is TRBJ1-2 and V is TRBV5-1, with 9 nucleotides matching TRBD1. This CDR3 is built from 12 residues. V was clipped by 9 bases and J by 7 bases; unmatched bases: 7. Germline CDR1 is SGHRS and CDR2 is YFSETQ. In DNA form, the CDR3 reads TGCGCCACCGGGACAGGGAAAAGTGGCTACACCTTC. Its protein product is CATGTGKSGYTF. The whole variable domain, filled in from reference TRBV5-1 and TRBJ1-2, reads KAGVTQTPRYLIKTRGQQVTLSCSPISGHRSVSWYQQTPGQGLQFLFEYFSETQRNKGNFPGRFSGRQFSNSRSEMNVSTLELGDSALYLCATGTGKSGYTFGSGTRLTVV.

This clonotype was detected only a few times. Compared with germline, one end of the junction differs, possibly owing to a read error. The CDR3 loop reads CASTSRTGGFIF. CDR3 DNA: TGTGCCAGCACCTCGCGGACAGGGGGCTTTATCTTC. The gene calls are TRBV7-2 and TRBJ2-1; 11 nucleotides agree with TRBD1. Germline V CDR1 and CDR2: SGHTA, FQGNSA. The CDR3 is 12 amino acids.

Concerning this clonotype itself: A much larger clone differs by one base, so this may be a read error. The rearrangement joins TRBV28 to TRBJ2-1, with TRBD2 matching 10 bases. The CDR3 sequence is 13 residues long. The germline gives CDR1 MDHEN, CDR2 SYDVKM. The CDR3 DNA follows: TGTGCCAGCAGTTCGCTAGCGGGAGATGAGCAGGTCTTC. Residues: CASSSLAGDEQVF.

V is TRBV20-1 and J is TRBJ2-3, with 11 bases fitting TRBD2. The ends lost 5 bases at V and 6 bases at J; junction bases unmatched: 10. Germline CDR1 reads DFQATT; CDR2 reads SNEGSKA (reference sequence). The CDR3 runs 15 residues. In DNA, the CDR3 is TGCAGTGCTCGCCCCTCTAGCGGGGGGCGGGATACGCAGTATTTT. This translates into CSARPSSGGRDTQYF.

The chain uses TRBV10-3 and TRBJ2-5; 16 positions match TRBD2. V dropped 8 bases and J dropped 5; count of bases not matched to a gene: 8. Germline V gene sequence: CDR1 ENHRY, CDR2 SYGVKD. CDR3 length equals 16 residues. DNA for the CDR3: TGTGCCATCGGGACTAGCGGGAGGGCCGCCCGGGAGACCCAGTACTTC. Its protein product is CAIGTSGRAARETQYF.

V gene TRBV6-5 combines with J gene TRBJ2-1; TRBD2 agrees at 9 bases. This CDR3 is 16 amino acids long. After removal of 0 bases from V and 7 bases from J, the junction contained 7 bases not matched to a gene. Germline V lookup: CDR1 MNHEY, CDR2 SVGAGI. CDR3 DNA: TGTGCCAGCAGTTACTCTAGCGGGAGCCTCGGGAATGAGCAGTTCTTC. Translating it yields CASSYSSGSLGNEQFF.